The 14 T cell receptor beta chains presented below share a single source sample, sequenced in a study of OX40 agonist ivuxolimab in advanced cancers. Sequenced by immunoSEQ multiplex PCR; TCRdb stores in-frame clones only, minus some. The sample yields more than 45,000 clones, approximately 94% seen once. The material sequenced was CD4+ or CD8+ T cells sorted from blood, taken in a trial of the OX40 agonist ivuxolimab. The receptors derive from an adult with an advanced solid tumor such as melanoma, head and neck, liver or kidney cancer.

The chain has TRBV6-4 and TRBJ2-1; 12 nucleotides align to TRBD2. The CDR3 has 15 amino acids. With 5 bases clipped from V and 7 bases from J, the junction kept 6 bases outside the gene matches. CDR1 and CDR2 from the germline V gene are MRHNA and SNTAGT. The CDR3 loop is CASSPLAGGLNEQFF. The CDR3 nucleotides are TGTGCCAGCAGTCCCCTAGCGGGAGGGCTGAATGAGCAGTTCTTC.

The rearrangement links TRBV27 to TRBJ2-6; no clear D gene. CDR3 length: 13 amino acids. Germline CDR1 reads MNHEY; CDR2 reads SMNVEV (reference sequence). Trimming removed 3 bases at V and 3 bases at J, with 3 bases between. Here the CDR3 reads CASSLGGANVLTF. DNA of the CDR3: TGTGCCAGCAGTTTGGGTGGGGCCAACGTCCTGACTTTC.

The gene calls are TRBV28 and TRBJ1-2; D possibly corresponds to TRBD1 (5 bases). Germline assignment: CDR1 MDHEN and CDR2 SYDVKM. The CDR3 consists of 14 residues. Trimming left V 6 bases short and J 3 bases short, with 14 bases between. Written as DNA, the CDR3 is TGTGCCAGCAGCAGGGCCCCCCTTCACTATGGCTACACCTTC. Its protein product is CASSRAPLHYGYTF.

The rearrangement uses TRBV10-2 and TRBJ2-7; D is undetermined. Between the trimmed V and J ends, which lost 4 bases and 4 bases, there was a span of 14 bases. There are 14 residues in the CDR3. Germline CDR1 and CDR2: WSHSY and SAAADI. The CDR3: CASSVSPGAYEQYF. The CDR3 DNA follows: TGCGCCAGCAGTGTAAGTCCGGGCGCGTACGAGCAGTACTTC.

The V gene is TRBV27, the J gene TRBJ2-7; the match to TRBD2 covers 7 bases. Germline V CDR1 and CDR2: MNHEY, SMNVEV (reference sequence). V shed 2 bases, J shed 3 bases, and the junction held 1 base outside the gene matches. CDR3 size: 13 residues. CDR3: CASSLSGDYEQYF. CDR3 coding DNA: TGTGCCAGCAGTTTAAGCGGGGACTACGAGCAGTACTTC.

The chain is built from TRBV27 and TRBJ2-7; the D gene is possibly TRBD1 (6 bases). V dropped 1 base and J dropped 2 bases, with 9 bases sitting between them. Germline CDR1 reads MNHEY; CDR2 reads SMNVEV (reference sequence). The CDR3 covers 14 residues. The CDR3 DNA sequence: TGTGCCAGCAGTTTATTAGGGGGTCCCTACGAGCAGTACTTC. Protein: CASSLLGGPYEQYF.

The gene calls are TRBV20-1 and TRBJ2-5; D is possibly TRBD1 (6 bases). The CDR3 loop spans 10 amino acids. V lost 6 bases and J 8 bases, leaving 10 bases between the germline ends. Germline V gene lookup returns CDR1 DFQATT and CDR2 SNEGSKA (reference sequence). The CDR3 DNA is TGCAGTGCAACCAGGGGAACCCAGTACTTC. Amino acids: CSATRGTQYF.

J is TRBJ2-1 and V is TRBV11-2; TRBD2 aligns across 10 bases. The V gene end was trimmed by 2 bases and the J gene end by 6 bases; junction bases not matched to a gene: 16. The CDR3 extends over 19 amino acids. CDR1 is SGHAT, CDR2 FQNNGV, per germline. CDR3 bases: TGTGCCAGCAGCTTATTGGCTTTGAGTGGACTAGCGGATGGCAATGAGCAGTTCTTC. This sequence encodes CASSLLALSGLADGNEQFF. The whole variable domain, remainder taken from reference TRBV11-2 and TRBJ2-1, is EAGVAQSPRYKIIEKRQSVAFWCNPISGHATLYWYQQILGQGPKLLIQFQNNGVVDDSQLPKDRFSAERLKGVDSTLKIQPAKLEDSAVYLCASSLLALSGLADGNEQFFGPGTRLTVL.

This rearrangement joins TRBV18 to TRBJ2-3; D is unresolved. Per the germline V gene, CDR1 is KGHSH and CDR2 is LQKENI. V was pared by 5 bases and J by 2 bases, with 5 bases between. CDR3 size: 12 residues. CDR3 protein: CASSAVTDTQYF. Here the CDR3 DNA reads TGTGCCAGCTCAGCAGTCACAGATACGCAGTATTTT. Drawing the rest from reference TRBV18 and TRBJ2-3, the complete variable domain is NAGVMQNPRHLVRRRGQEARLRCSPMKGHSHVYWYRQLPEEGLKFMVYLQKENIIDESGMPKERFSAEFPKEGPSILRIQQVVRGDSAAYFCASSAVTDTQYFGPGTRLTVL.

CDR3 DNA: TGTGCCAGCAGCTTAAGGACGGAGGGCTGGAACACCGGGGAGCTGTTTTTT. This translates into CASSLRTEGWNTGELFF. The chain employs TRBV7-8 and TRBJ2-2; maybe TRBD2 (6 bases). The CDR3 spans 17 residues. V was cut by 2 bases and J by 1 base, with 14 bases left in between. Germline loops: CDR1 SGHVS, CDR2 FQNEAQ.

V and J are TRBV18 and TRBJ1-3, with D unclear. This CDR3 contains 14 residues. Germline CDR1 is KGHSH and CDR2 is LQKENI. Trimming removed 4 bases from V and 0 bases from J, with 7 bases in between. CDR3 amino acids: CASSLRDSGNTIYF. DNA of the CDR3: TGTGCCAGCTCACTCAGAGACTCTGGAAACACCATATATTTT. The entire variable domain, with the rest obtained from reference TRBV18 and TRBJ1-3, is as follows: NAGVMQNPRHLVRRRGQEARLRCSPMKGHSHVYWYRQLPEEGLKFMVYLQKENIIDESGMPKERFSAEFPKEGPSILRIQQVVRGDSAAYFCASSLRDSGNTIYFGEGSWLTVV.

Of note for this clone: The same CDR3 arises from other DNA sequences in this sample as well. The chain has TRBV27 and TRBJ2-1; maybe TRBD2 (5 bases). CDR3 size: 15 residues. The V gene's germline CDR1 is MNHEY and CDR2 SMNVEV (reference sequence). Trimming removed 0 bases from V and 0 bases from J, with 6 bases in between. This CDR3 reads CASSLSGSSYNEQFF. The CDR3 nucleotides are TGTGCCAGCAGTTTATCGGGGAGCTCCTACAATGAGCAGTTCTTC.

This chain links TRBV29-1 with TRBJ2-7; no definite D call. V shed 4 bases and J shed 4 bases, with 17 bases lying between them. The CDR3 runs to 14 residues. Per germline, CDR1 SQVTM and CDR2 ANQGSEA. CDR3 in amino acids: CSVGPSGVGYEQYF. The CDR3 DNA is TGCAGCGTTGGCCCAAGTGGCGTTGGGTACGAGCAGTACTTC.

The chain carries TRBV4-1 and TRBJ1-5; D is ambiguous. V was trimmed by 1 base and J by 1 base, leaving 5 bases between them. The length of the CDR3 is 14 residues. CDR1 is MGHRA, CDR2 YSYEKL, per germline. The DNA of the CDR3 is TGCGCCAGCAGCCAAGTCGAGAGCAATCAGCCCCAGCATTTT. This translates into CASSQVESNQPQHF.